Following are 11 T cell receptor beta chains from one sample sequenced in a study of cytomegalovirus exposure and HLA in healthy donors. The primer mix had 60 Vbeta and 13 Jbeta primers. Generated by immunoSEQ multiplex PCR, the TCRdb table keeps only in-frame clones and is missing some. Counted here are under 150,000 clones, around 74% occurring once; the ten biggest clones make up about 3.4%. The sample comprised PBMCs. All receptors come from a man aged 30 to 45 in good health and CMV-seronegative.

The chain is built from TRBV29-1 and TRBJ2-5, with TRBD2 matching 10 bases. Germline V lookup: CDR1 SQVTM, CDR2 ANQGSEA. This CDR3 spans 14 amino acids. Trimming removed 2 bases from V and 5 bases from J; junction bases left unmatched: 5. In DNA, the CDR3 is TGCAGCGTTGAACTAGCGGGAGTTAGGGAGACCCAGTACTTC. Its protein product is CSVELAGVRETQYF.

The rearrangement joins TRBV28 to TRBJ1-2; D remains unclear. The ends were cut back, 1 base at V and 8 bases at J, with 8 bases in the middle. The CDR3 consists of 12 residues. CDR1 is MDHEN and CDR2 is SYDVKM in the germline V gene. Written as DNA, the CDR3 is TGTGCCAGCAGTTTATTCCCGGTAGGCTACACCTTC. Translation gives CASSLFPVGYTF.

This chain joins TRBV29-1 and TRBJ2-1, with a tentative D call TRBD1 (6 bases). There are 14 residues in the CDR3. V was trimmed by 6 bases and J by 3 bases, leaving 15 bases between them. Germline V gives CDR1 SQVTM, CDR2 ANQGSEA. The CDR3 nucleotides are TGCAGCGTGTCGCCGTCAGGGGTCTACAATGAGCAGTTCTTC. Translating it yields CSVSPSGVYNEQFF.

The V gene is TRBV28, the J gene TRBJ1-2, with D possibly matching TRBD1 (6 bases). This CDR3 comprises 15 residues. CDR1 and CDR2 from the germline V gene are MDHEN and SYDVKM. The V end was cut by 2 bases, the J end by 5 bases, with 15 bases between. Here the CDR3 reads CASSLGGANLYGYTF. The CDR3 coding sequence is TGTGCCAGCAGTTTAGGGGGGGCGAATCTATATGGCTACACCTTC.

The V and J genes are TRBV29-1 and TRBJ1-2, with TRBD1 matching 7 bases. This CDR3 comprises 14 residues. In germline, CDR1 is SQVTM, CDR2 ANQGSEA. J gave up 5 bases and V 6 bases, and 12 bases lay outside the gene matches. The CDR3, as DNA: TGCAGCGTCGATGGGGTGAGCAGGGGGTATGGCTACACCTTC. This encodes CSVDGVSRGYGYTF.

This chain links TRBV7-8 with TRBJ2-5; D may be TRBD2 (6 bases). The V end lost 5 bases, the J end lost 2 bases, and 15 bases lay between the germline ends. Germline CDR1 and CDR2: SGHVS and FQNEAQ. This CDR3 comprises 15 residues. Here the CDR3 DNA reads TGTGCCAGCAGCCTAGGACGGCTAGCGCAAGAGACCCAGTACTTC. This translates into CASSLGRLAQETQYF.

V and J are TRBV7-9 and TRBJ1-4; unclear D gene. This CDR3 is 12 amino acids long. The germline CDR1 and CDR2 sequences are SEHNR and FQNEAQ (reference sequence). V lost 3 bases and J lost 7, with 6 bases in between. DNA for the CDR3: TGTGCCAGCAGCTTCCTGAGTGAAAAACTGTTTTTT. It codes for CASSFLSEKLFF.

This clone was counted only a few times. The chain links TRBV7-6 to TRBJ2-1, with D possibly being TRBD1 (8 bases). CDR3 length: 17 amino acids. The V gene lost 0 bases and the J gene lost 4 bases, with 16 bases spanning the gap. Germline V lookup: CDR1 SGHVS, CDR2 FNYEAQ. CDR3 in DNA: TGTGCCAGCAGCTTAGCGTGGGGAGGGACAGGATACAATGAGCAGTTCTTC. Protein sequence: CASSLAWGGTGYNEQFF.

The rearrangement uses TRBV5-1 and TRBJ2-2; D uncertain. This CDR3 is 15 amino acids long. The V end lost 0 bases, the J end lost 5 bases, and 11 bases lay between the germline ends. Germline CDR1 SGHRS, CDR2 YFSETQ. As DNA, the CDR3 is TGCGCCAGCAGCTTGGCCGTGACTGGTACCGGGGAGCTGTTTTTT. Residues: CASSLAVTGTGELFF.

V usage is TRBV6-5 and J usage is TRBJ2-3; 7 nucleotides match TRBD1. The CDR3 loop spans 14 amino acids. The V gene end was trimmed by 5 bases and the J gene end by 1 base; junction bases not matched to a gene: 3. Germline V gene sequence: CDR1 MNHEY, CDR2 SVGAGI. In DNA, the CDR3 is TGTGCCAGCAGTGCAGGACAGGGCACAGATACGCAGTATTTT. It yields the protein CASSAGQGTDTQYF.

The rearrangement joins TRBV9 to TRBJ1-1; D unclear. V lost 4 bases, J lost 4 bases, and 14 bases lay in between. Germline V gene sequence: CDR1 SGDLS, CDR2 YYNGEE. The CDR3 spans 14 residues. CDR3 protein: CASSPPIPGTEAFF. The CDR3 region has the DNA TGTGCCAGCAGCCCGCCCATTCCAGGCACTGAAGCTTTCTTT.